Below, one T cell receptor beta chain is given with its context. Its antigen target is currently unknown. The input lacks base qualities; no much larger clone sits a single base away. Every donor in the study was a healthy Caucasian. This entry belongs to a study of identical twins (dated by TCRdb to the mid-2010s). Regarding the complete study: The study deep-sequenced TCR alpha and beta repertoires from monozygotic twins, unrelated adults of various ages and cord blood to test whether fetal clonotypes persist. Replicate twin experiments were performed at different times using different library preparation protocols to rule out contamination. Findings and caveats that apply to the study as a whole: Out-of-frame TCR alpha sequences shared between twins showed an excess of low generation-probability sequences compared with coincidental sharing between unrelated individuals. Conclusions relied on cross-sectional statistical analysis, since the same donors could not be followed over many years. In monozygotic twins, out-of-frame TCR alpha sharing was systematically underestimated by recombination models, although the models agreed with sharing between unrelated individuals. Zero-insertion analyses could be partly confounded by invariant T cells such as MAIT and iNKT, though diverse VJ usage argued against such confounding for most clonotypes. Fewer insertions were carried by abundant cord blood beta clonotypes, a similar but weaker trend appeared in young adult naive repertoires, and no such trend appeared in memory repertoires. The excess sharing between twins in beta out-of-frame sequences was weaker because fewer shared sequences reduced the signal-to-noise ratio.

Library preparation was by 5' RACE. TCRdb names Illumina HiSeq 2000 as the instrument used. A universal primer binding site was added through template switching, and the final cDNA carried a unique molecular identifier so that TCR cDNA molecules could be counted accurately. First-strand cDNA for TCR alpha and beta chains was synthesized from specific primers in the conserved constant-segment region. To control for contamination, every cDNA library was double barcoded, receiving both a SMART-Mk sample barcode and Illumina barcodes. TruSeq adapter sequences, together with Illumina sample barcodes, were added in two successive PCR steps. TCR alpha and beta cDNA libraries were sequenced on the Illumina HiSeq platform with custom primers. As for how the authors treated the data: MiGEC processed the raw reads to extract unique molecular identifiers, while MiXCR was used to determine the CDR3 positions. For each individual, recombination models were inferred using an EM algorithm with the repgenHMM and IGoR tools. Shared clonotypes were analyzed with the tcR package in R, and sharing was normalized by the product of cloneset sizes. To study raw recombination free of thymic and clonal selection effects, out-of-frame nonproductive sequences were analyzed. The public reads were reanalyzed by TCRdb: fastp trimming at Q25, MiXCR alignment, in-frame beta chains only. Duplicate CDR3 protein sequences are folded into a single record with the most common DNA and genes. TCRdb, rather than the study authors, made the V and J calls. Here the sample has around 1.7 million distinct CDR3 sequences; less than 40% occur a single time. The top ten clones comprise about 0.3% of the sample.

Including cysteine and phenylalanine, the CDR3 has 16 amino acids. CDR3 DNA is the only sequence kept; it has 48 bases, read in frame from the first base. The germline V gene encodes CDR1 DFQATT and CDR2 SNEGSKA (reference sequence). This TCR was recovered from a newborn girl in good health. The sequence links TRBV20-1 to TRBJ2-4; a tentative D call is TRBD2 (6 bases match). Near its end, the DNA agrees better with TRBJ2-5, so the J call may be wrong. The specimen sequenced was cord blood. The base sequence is TGCAGTGCTCGTATGTGGAGGGCCGTCGCTTGGGAGACCCAGTACTTC. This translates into CSARMWRAVAWETQYF.